The rows below give T cell receptor beta chains drawn from one sample of a study of response to subunit inactivated influenza vaccine. MiXCR, run by TCRdb on the RT-PCR reads, gives a single entry per CDR3 protein. The sample carries fewer than 800,000 distinct CDR3 sequences, 15% to 17% recorded once. The specimen was PBMCs from blood, collected less than 13 days after vaccination. All receptors derive from a middle-aged man who received an inactivated influenza vaccine. The CDR3 runs from the conserved cysteine through the conserved F or W. The order of the fields is CDR3 DNA, CDR3 protein, J gene, V gene, D gene, clone size. A D gene is named only where the DNA matches it firmly. Some rows have no size entry. The others give once, few or many, or a class for an expanded clone.

CDR3nt: TGCAGTGCTCCCCCCGGGACGGATAATCAGCCCCAGCATTTT; CDR3aa: CSAPPGTDNQPQHF; j_gene: TRBJ1-5; v_gene: TRBV20-1; d_gene: NA; abundance: NA
CDR3nt: TGCAGCGTTGTACATTTGGGGACAGCCATGAACACTGAAGCTTTCTTT; CDR3aa: CSVVHLGTAMNTEAFF; j_gene: TRBJ1-1; v_gene: TRBV29-1; d_gene: TRBD1; abundance: many
CDR3nt: TGTGCCACTACAGGGACAGGGGGTCCGAATGAGCAGTTCTTC; CDR3aa: CATTGTGGPNEQFF; j_gene: TRBJ2-1; v_gene: TRBV24-1; d_gene: TRBD1; abundance: NA
CDR3nt: TGTGCCAGCAGCGAGGGACATGGCGATGAGCAGTTCTTC; CDR3aa: CASSEGHGDEQFF; j_gene: TRBJ2-1; v_gene: TRBV4-2; d_gene: NA; abundance: NA
CDR3nt: TGTGCCAGCAGCCATAACTATTACAATGAGCAGTTCTTC; CDR3aa: CASSHNYYNEQFF; j_gene: TRBJ2-1; v_gene: TRBV3-1; d_gene: NA; abundance: few
CDR3nt: TGTGCCAGCAGCCAAACGGACAGGGTTGGAACTGAAGCTTTCTTT; CDR3aa: CASSQTDRVGTEAFF; j_gene: TRBJ1-1; v_gene: TRBV3-1; d_gene: TRBD1; abundance: NA
CDR3nt: TGTGCCATCAGTCCTGCAGTGACGGAATCTCCCCTCCACTTT; CDR3aa: CAISPAVTESPLHF; j_gene: TRBJ1-6; v_gene: TRBV10-3; d_gene: NA; abundance: NA
CDR3nt: TGTGCCAGCAGCCGAGGGAGTAATGAAAAACTGCTTTTT; CDR3aa: CASSRGSNEKLLF; j_gene: TRBJ1-4; v_gene: TRBV14; d_gene: NA; abundance: few
CDR3nt: TGTGCCAGCAGCTTAGCTTCGTATACGCAGTATTTT; CDR3aa: CASSLASYTQYF; j_gene: TRBJ2-3; v_gene: TRBV7-2; d_gene: NA; abundance: NA
CDR3nt: TGTGCCAGCAGTTCCGCTCGGGCCGCGGAAAAACTGTTTTTT; CDR3aa: CASSSARAAEKLFF; j_gene: TRBJ1-4; v_gene: TRBV11-2; d_gene: NA; abundance: once
CDR3nt: TGTGCCAGCAGCCACCAGGTGACTAGCACAGATACGCAGTATTTT; CDR3aa: CASSHQVTSTDTQYF; j_gene: TRBJ2-3; v_gene: TRBV7-2; d_gene: NA; abundance: NA
CDR3nt: TGTGCCAGCAACCTGGAGGGGGGCAATGAGCAGTTCTTC; CDR3aa: CASNLEGGNEQFF; j_gene: TRBJ2-1; v_gene: TRBV6-2/TRBV6-3; d_gene: NA; abundance: NA
CDR3nt: TGTGCCAGCAGCCCACAGGGGGCGTTTGGCTACACCTTC; CDR3aa: CASSPQGAFGYTF; j_gene: TRBJ1-2; v_gene: TRBV7-9; d_gene: TRBD1; abundance: NA
CDR3nt: TGCAGTGCTACATTAAGGGCTAGCGGGACAGATGAGCAGTTCTTC; CDR3aa: CSATLRASGTDEQFF; j_gene: TRBJ2-1; v_gene: TRBV20-1; d_gene: TRBD2; abundance: few
CDR3nt: TGCAGTGCACAGAACAGTAACACCGGGGAGCTGTTTTTT; CDR3aa: CSAQNSNTGELFF; j_gene: TRBJ2-2; v_gene: TRBV20-1; d_gene: NA; abundance: NA
CDR3nt: TGCGCCAGCAGACCCCGGGTGGACAGCACCTACGAGCAGTACTTC; CDR3aa: CASRPRVDSTYEQYF; j_gene: TRBJ2-7; v_gene: TRBV5-1; d_gene: NA; abundance: few
CDR3nt: TGTGCCAGCAGACCGGGACTAGCGGGGGGGCGGCTAACCGGGGAGCTGTTTTTT; CDR3aa: CASRPGLAGGRLTGELFF; j_gene: TRBJ2-2; v_gene: TRBV12-3/TRBV12-4; d_gene: TRBD2; abundance: few
CDR3nt: TGTGCCAGCTCACCACTAAGACAACAAGAGACCCAGTACTTC; CDR3aa: CASSPLRQQETQYF; j_gene: TRBJ2-5; v_gene: TRBV18; d_gene: NA; abundance: NA
CDR3nt: TGTGCCACCAGGGGGACTAGCACAGATACGCAGTATTTT; CDR3aa: CATRGTSTDTQYF; j_gene: TRBJ2-3; v_gene: TRBV24-1; d_gene: NA; abundance: few
CDR3nt: TGTGCCAGCAGCTTATTGTGGGGTGAGCAGTTCTTC; CDR3aa: CASSLLWGEQFF; j_gene: TRBJ2-1; v_gene: TRBV7-2; d_gene: NA; abundance: NA
CDR3nt: TGTGCCAGCAGCAGCCACAGGGAGGTGAACACCGGGGAGCTGTTTTTT; CDR3aa: CASSSHREVNTGELFF; j_gene: TRBJ2-2; v_gene: TRBV4-2; d_gene: NA; abundance: few
CDR3nt: TGCAGTGCTGGAGCCGGGACCTACCCCTACGAGCAGTACTTC; CDR3aa: CSAGAGTYPYEQYF; j_gene: TRBJ2-7; v_gene: TRBV20-1; d_gene: NA; abundance: few
CDR3nt: TGCAGCGTTGGGGAGGACCGCTTGAGCTCTGGGGCCAACGTCCTGACTTTC; CDR3aa: CSVGEDRLSSGANVLTF; j_gene: TRBJ2-6; v_gene: TRBV29-1; d_gene: NA; abundance: NA
CDR3nt: TGTGCCACCAGTGCCGGGTCCGTCGGGGCAGATACGCAGTATTTT; CDR3aa: CATSAGSVGADTQYF; j_gene: TRBJ2-3; v_gene: TRBV24-1; d_gene: NA; abundance: NA
CDR3nt: TGCAGCGTTCCTTTCGGTGAGCGGGAGGGCCTACAAGAGACCCAGTACTTC; CDR3aa: CSVPFGEREGLQETQYF; j_gene: TRBJ2-5; v_gene: TRBV29-1; d_gene: TRBD2; abundance: many
CDR3nt: TGCAGCGTTGACCCACAAAACCCAACCGGGACTAGCGGGGGGGCTAAGTTCTTC; CDR3aa: CSVDPQNPTGTSGGAKFF; j_gene: TRBJ2-1; v_gene: TRBV29-1; d_gene: TRBD2; abundance: few
CDR3nt: TGTGCCAGCCGGGTCCGTTCCGGATACTACGAGCAGTACTTC; CDR3aa: CASRVRSGYYEQYF; j_gene: TRBJ2-7; v_gene: TRBV6-2/TRBV6-3; d_gene: NA; abundance: few
CDR3nt: TGTGCCAGCAGCGTAGAAGCGGTTGGCTTCGGCGAGCAGTACTTC; CDR3aa: CASSVEAVGFGEQYF; j_gene: TRBJ2-7; v_gene: TRBV9; d_gene: NA; abundance: NA
CDR3nt: TGTGCCAGCAGCGTAAGGGCAGGCGAGCAGTACTTC; CDR3aa: CASSVRAGEQYF; j_gene: TRBJ2-7; v_gene: TRBV9; d_gene: NA; abundance: few
CDR3nt: TGTGCCAGCAGCTTAGGAGTCGGGGGAAACACTGAAGCTTTCTTT; CDR3aa: CASSLGVGGNTEAFF; j_gene: TRBJ1-1; v_gene: TRBV7-6; d_gene: NA; abundance: few
CDR3nt: TGTGCCAGCTCACCGGAGGGAAGGTCGAACACCGGGGAGCTGTTTTTT; CDR3aa: CASSPEGRSNTGELFF; j_gene: TRBJ2-2; v_gene: TRBV18; d_gene: NA; abundance: NA
CDR3nt: TGTGCCAGCAGCTTAGACGGGACAGGAGGAGAGACCCAGTACTTC; CDR3aa: CASSLDGTGGETQYF; j_gene: TRBJ2-5; v_gene: TRBV7-9; d_gene: TRBD1; abundance: NA
CDR3nt: TGTGCCAGCAGTGGGACTAGAATCGATGAGCAGTTCTTC; CDR3aa: CASSGTRIDEQFF; j_gene: TRBJ2-1; v_gene: TRBV6-2/TRBV6-3; d_gene: TRBD2; abundance: few
CDR3nt: TGCAGTGCTAGTGTACTCGGGACAGGGTCTGTAGTTGAGCAGTTCTTC; CDR3aa: CSASVLGTGSVVEQFF; j_gene: TRBJ2-1; v_gene: TRBV20-1; d_gene: TRBD1; abundance: NA
CDR3nt: TGTGCCAGCAACCAACCGGTAGGACTAGCGGGGGGGAATGAGCAGTTCTTC; CDR3aa: CASNQPVGLAGGNEQFF; j_gene: TRBJ2-1; v_gene: TRBV6-2/TRBV6-3; d_gene: TRBD2; abundance: NA
CDR3nt: TGCAGTGCTCCGAGGGATGGGGTCACCTACGAGCAGTACTTC; CDR3aa: CSAPRDGVTYEQYF; j_gene: TRBJ2-7; v_gene: TRBV20-1; d_gene: NA; abundance: NA
CDR3nt: TGCAGCGTGGTTCAGCAGACGCTCGCTTTCTTT; CDR3aa: CSVVQQTLAFF; j_gene: TRBJ1-1; v_gene: TRBV29-1; d_gene: NA; abundance: few
CDR3nt: TGCAGCGTTGAAGCGTGGGAGTTTCTGAATGAGCAGTTCTTC; CDR3aa: CSVEAWEFLNEQFF; j_gene: TRBJ2-1; v_gene: TRBV29-1; d_gene: NA; abundance: few
CDR3nt: TGCAGCGTTCCCGGGACTTTCGCCTCCTACAATGAGCAGTTCTTC; CDR3aa: CSVPGTFASYNEQFF; j_gene: TRBJ2-1; v_gene: TRBV29-1; d_gene: NA; abundance: many
CDR3nt: TGTGCCAGGGGAAGGGGTGAAGCTTTCTTT; CDR3aa: CARGRGEAFF; j_gene: TRBJ1-1; v_gene: TRBV12-3/TRBV12-4; d_gene: NA; abundance: NA
CDR3nt: TGCGCCAGCAGCCCCCACCAGGAGACAGGGGCTAACGAGCAGTACTTC; CDR3aa: CASSPHQETGANEQYF; j_gene: TRBJ2-7; v_gene: TRBV4-1; d_gene: TRBD1; abundance: NA
CDR3nt: TGTGCCAGCAGACCCCTCGGACAGGGGTGGTCCTACGAGCAGTACTTC; CDR3aa: CASRPLGQGWSYEQYF; j_gene: TRBJ2-7; v_gene: TRBV6-2/TRBV6-3; d_gene: TRBD1; abundance: few
CDR3nt: TGCGCCAGCAGCCAAGAGACCCGGTACAATGAGCAGTTCTTC; CDR3aa: CASSQETRYNEQFF; j_gene: TRBJ2-1; v_gene: TRBV4-3; d_gene: NA; abundance: few
CDR3nt: TGCAGTGCAAGTAGGACTAGCGGGAGTCGGGAGACCCAGTACTTC; CDR3aa: CSASRTSGSRETQYF; j_gene: TRBJ2-5; v_gene: TRBV20-1; d_gene: TRBD2; abundance: NA
CDR3nt: TGTGCCAGCAGCTTGGGGGGACATGCAGATACGCAGTATTTT; CDR3aa: CASSLGGHADTQYF; j_gene: TRBJ2-3; v_gene: TRBV12-3/TRBV12-4; d_gene: NA; abundance: NA
CDR3nt: TGTGCCATCAGTGGAGTAGACAGGGTGGCCACCGGGGAGCTGTTTTTT; CDR3aa: CAISGVDRVATGELFF; j_gene: TRBJ2-2; v_gene: TRBV10-3; d_gene: TRBD1; abundance: NA
CDR3nt: TGTGCCAGCAGGGAACCAGGGGGCCTTAGCAATCAGCCCCAGCATTTT; CDR3aa: CASREPGGLSNQPQHF; j_gene: TRBJ1-5; v_gene: TRBV27; d_gene: TRBD1; abundance: few
CDR3nt: TGTGCCAGCAGCGCCGGGCGGGGGGGAGGAAATACGCAGTATTTT; CDR3aa: CASSAGRGGGNTQYF; j_gene: TRBJ2-3; v_gene: TRBV9; d_gene: TRBD2; abundance: NA
CDR3nt: TGTGCCAGCAGTGAATTATCCGGGACAGGGAGGACTGAAGCTTTCTTT; CDR3aa: CASSELSGTGRTEAFF; j_gene: TRBJ1-1; v_gene: TRBV6-1; d_gene: TRBD1; abundance: NA
CDR3nt: TGCAGTGCTATGGGCAGTAGCGGTTCCGGGGAGCTGTTTTTT; CDR3aa: CSAMGSSGSGELFF; j_gene: TRBJ2-2; v_gene: TRBV20-1; d_gene: NA; abundance: NA
CDR3nt: TGTGCCAGCACCGAGGAGGCGGGAGGGCCGAGGAAGACCCAGTACTTC; CDR3aa: CASTEEAGGPRKTQYF; j_gene: TRBJ2-5; v_gene: TRBV6-1; d_gene: TRBD2; abundance: few
CDR3nt: TGTGCTAGCAGCTTAGAAAGGGGGCTCGAGCAGTACTTC; CDR3aa: CASSLERGLEQYF; j_gene: TRBJ2-7; v_gene: TRBV7-7; d_gene: TRBD1; abundance: NA
CDR3nt: TGTGCCAGCAGTAAAGGCCCCCTACGAGGGCAGTACTTC; CDR3aa: CASSKGPLRGQYF; j_gene: TRBJ2-7; v_gene: TRBV6-6; d_gene: NA; abundance: NA
CDR3nt: TGTGCCAGCAGCCCCGTTGGGGGAGGGACTGAAGCTTTCTTT; CDR3aa: CASSPVGGGTEAFF; j_gene: TRBJ1-1; v_gene: TRBV9; d_gene: NA; abundance: few
CDR3nt: TGCAGTGCTCCGTTCGGAGGAGCCAAAAACATTCAGTACTTC; CDR3aa: CSAPFGGAKNIQYF; j_gene: TRBJ2-4; v_gene: TRBV20-1; d_gene: NA; abundance: many